This T cell receptor (beta chain) was identified during a study of regulatory T cells in long-lasting Graves disease. Study-level findings and limits: The work looked only at peripheral blood and did not look at thyroid tissue.

After removal of 4 bases from V and 1 base from J, the junction contained 6 bases not matched to a gene. Germline lookup yields CDR1 SGHRS and CDR2 YFSETQ. This CDR3 region has 15 residues. This clonotype has a handful of counts. What it recognizes is unknown. Relying on iRepertoire HTBI primers and Arm-PCR of CDR3 regions, the team built TCR beta libraries. TCRdb analysed the multiplex PCR reads with MiXCR anew, one entry per CDR3 protein. The profile shows a few hundred thousand distinct CDR3 sequences, roughly a quarter of them singletons. Indicated time point: persistent/refractory GD, antithyroid drugs over 5 years with positive TRAb. PBMC RNA served as the TCR library source. A blood draw put approximately 9 milliliters of peripheral blood into EDTA tubes.

This TCR derives from a female donor with Graves disease. The source was peripheral blood mononuclear cells (PBMCs), collected when the disease was refractory, from a patient treated with antithyroid drugs. The V and J genes are TRBV5-1 and TRBJ2-7, with 9 bases matching TRBD2. The CDR3 spells CASSPTAGGSYEQYF. For the CDR3, the DNA is TGCGCCAGCAGCCCAACAGCGGGAGGATCCTACGAGCAGTACTTC.